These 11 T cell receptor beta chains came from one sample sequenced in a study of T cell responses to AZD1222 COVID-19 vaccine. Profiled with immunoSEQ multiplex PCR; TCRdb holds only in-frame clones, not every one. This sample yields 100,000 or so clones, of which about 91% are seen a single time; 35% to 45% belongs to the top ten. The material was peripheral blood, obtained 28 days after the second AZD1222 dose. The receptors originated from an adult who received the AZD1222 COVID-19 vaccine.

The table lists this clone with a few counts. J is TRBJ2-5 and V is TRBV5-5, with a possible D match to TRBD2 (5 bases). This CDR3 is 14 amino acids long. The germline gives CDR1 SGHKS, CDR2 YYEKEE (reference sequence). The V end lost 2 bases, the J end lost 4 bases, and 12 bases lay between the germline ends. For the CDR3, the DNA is TGTGCCAGCAGCTTAGGAGCGGTCACAGAGACCCAGTACTTC. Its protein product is CASSLGAVTETQYF.

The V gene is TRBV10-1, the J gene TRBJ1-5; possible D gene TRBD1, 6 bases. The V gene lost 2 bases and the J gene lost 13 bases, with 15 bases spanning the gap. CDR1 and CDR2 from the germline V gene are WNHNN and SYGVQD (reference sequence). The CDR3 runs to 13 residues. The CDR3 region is CASSESSRGLQHF. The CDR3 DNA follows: TGCGCCAGCAGTGAGAGCTCTCGGGGGCTTCAGCATTTT.

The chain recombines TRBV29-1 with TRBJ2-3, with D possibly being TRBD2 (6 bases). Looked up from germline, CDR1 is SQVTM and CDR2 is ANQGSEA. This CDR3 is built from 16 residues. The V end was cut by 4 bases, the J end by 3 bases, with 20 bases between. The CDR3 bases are TGCAGCGTTGGGTCCCCGGGACTGGGGGGTACAGATACGCAGTATTTT. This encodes CSVGSPGLGGTDTQYF.

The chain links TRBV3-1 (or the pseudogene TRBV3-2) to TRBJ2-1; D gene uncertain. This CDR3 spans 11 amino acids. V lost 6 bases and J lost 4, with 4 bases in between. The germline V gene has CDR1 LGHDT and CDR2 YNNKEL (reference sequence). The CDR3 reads CASSTYNEQFF. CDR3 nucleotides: TGTGCCAGCAGTACATACAATGAGCAGTTCTTC.

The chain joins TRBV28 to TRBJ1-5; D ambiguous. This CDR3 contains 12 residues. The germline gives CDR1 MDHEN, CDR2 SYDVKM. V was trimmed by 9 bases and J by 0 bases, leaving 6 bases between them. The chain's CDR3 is CASESSNQPQHF. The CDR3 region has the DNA TGTGCCAGTGAGAGTAGCAATCAGCCCCAGCATTTT.

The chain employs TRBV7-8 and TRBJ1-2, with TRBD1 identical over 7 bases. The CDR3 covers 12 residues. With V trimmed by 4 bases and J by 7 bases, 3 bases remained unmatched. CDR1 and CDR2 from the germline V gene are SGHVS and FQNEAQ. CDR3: CASSSGGAGYTF. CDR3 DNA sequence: TGTGCCAGCAGCTCAGGGGGAGCTGGCTACACCTTC.

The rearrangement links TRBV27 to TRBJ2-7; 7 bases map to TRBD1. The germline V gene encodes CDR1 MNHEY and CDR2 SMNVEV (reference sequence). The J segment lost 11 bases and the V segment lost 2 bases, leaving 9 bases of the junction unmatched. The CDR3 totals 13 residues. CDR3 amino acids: CASSLAKGQPEYF. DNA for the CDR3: TGTGCCAGCAGTTTAGCCAAGGGACAGCCTGAGTACTTC.

The CDR3 protein is CASGGADTQYF. CDR3 in DNA: TGTGCAAGCGGAGGAGCAGATACGCAGTATTTT. The V and J genes are TRBV7-9 and TRBJ2-3; TRBD2 is a possible D gene (5 bases). The CDR3 sequence is 11 residues long. Germline V gives CDR1 SEHNR, CDR2 FQNEAQ (reference sequence). Variable domain in full (rest from reference TRBV7-9 and TRBJ2-3): DTGVSQNPRHKITKRGQNVTFRCDPISEHNRLYWYRQTLGQGPEFLTYFQNEAQLEKSRLLSDRFSAERPKGSFSTLEIQRTEQGDSAMYLCASGGADTQYFGPGTRLTVL.

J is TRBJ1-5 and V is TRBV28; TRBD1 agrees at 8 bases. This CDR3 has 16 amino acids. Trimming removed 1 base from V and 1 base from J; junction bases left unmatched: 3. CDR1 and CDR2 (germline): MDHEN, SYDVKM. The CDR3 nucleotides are TGTGCCAGCAGTTTATCCCAGGGGGCCAGCAATCAGCCCCAGCATTTT. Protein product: CASSLSQGASNQPQHF.

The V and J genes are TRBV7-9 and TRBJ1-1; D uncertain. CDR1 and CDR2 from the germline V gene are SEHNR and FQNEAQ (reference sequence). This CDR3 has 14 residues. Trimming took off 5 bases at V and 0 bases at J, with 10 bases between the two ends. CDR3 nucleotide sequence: TGTGCCAGCAGCCCGGTTGAGGTGAACACTGAAGCTTTCTTT. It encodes CASSPVEVNTEAFF.

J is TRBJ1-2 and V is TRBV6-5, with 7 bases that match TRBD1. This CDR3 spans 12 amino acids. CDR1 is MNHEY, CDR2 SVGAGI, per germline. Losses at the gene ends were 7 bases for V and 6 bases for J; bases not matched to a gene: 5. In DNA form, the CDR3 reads TGTGCCAGCACCCGAGACAGGGATGGCTACACCTTC. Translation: CASTRDRDGYTF.